A single sample is the source of the 5 T cell receptor beta chains below, sequenced in a study of beta chain features in type 1 diabetes. As every portion of the isolated RNA was reverse transcribed, the sequencing read expressed TCRB transcripts. Generated by immunoSEQ multiplex PCR, the TCRdb table keeps only in-frame clones and is missing some. This table has over 650,000 clones, over 12% appearing once. For these TCRs, the target antigens are not known. Study-level findings and limits: Type 1 diabetes patients showed a moderate but significant shortening of TCRB CDR3s in all four CD4+ subsets.

Material: naive CD4+ T cells from blood. The receptor source for this set is a man between 18 and 35 years old with type 1 diabetes.

There are a few counts of this clone. This rearrangement joins TRBV28 to TRBJ1-2; TRBD1 matches 9 bases. The ends lost 8 bases at V and 5 bases at J; junction bases unmatched: 12. The CDR3 is 15 residues long. Per germline, CDR1 MDHEN and CDR2 SYDVKM. The CDR3 bases are TGTGCCAGCGGCCATCCTCCGGGACAGGGTTATGGCTACACCTTC. This sequence encodes CASGHPPGQGYGYTF.

The J gene is TRBJ2-3, the V gene TRBV10-3, with 9 bases matching TRBD1. Trimming cost V 5 bases and J 0 bases; bases outside gene matches: 6. The CDR3 sequence is 16 residues long. CDR1 is ENHRY and CDR2 is SYGVKD in the germline V gene. DNA of the CDR3: TGTGCCATCAGTCGCCGGGACAGGGCTAGCACAGATACGCAGTATTTT. It is translated as CAISRRDRASTDTQYF.

The J gene is TRBJ2-2, the V gene TRBV29-1, with 7 nucleotides matching TRBD1. The CDR3 runs to 16 residues. Germline V lookup: CDR1 SQVTM, CDR2 ANQGSEA. The ends lost 0 bases at V and 4 bases at J; junction bases unmatched: 8. The CDR3, as DNA: TGCAGCGTTGAAGATGGAAGGGGGCAAAGCACCGGGGAGCTGTTTTTT. Protein: CSVEDGRGQSTGELFF.

This clone was picked up a small number of times. The V call is TRBV15, the J call TRBJ1-5, with D uncertain. CDR3 size: 14 residues. Germline V gives CDR1 LNHNV, CDR2 YYDKDF (reference sequence). V lost 0 bases and J 4 bases, leaving 7 bases between the germline ends. For the CDR3, the DNA is TGTGCCACCAGCAGAGAATGGTTAAATCAGCCCCAGCATTTT. Its translation is CATSREWLNQPQHF.

This clone was seen only a few times. V gene TRBV18 combines with J gene TRBJ2-7; 7 bases map to TRBD2. V trimming: 6 bases; J trimming: 4 bases; junction bases outside the gene matches: 12. This CDR3 comprises 15 residues. Germline V gene data show CDR1 as KGHSH and CDR2 as LQKENI. Here the CDR3 reads CASSPRASGAYEQYF. The DNA of the CDR3 is TGTGCCAGCTCCCCGAGGGCTAGCGGAGCTTACGAGCAGTACTTC.